These T cell receptor beta chains were read from a single sample in a study of T cell responses to AZD1222 COVID-19 vaccine. The data were produced by immunoSEQ multiplex PCR, yet TCRdb's version contains in-frame clones alone and is incomplete. The repertoire consists of over 85,000 clones, with about four fifths occurring once and the leading ten covering 3.5% to 5%. The sample was peripheral blood, taken on day 0 of AZD1222 vaccination. These receptors were collected from an adult in good health. Both conserved end residues are part of each CDR3. Fields, in order: clone size, V gene, D gene, J gene, CDR3 DNA, CDR3 protein. The D gene is left open where the match is weak. Expanded clones get a size class; other rows say once, few or many, or leave the size out.

size: .; V: TRBV28; D: TRBD2; J: TRBJ2-3; DNA: TGTGCCGCCTTGGCGGGAGGGTCCACAGATACGCAGTATTTT; CDR3: CAALAGGSTDTQYF
size: .; V: TRBV12-3/TRBV12-4; D: .; J: TRBJ1-2; DNA: TGTGCCAGCAGTCTTTCGCCAGTGGGGTACACCTTC; CDR3: CASSLSPVGYTF
size: .; V: TRBV3-1/TRBV3-2; D: .; J: TRBJ1-4; DNA: TGTGCCAGCAGCCAAGATGGGGAGGGTTGTGAAAAACTGTTTTTT; CDR3: CASSQDGEGCEKLFF
size: .; V: TRBV11-2; D: .; J: TRBJ2-3; DNA: TGTGCCAGCAGCTTAGGAGAGACAGATACGCAGTATTTT; CDR3: CASSLGETDTQYF
size: .; V: TRBV5-1; D: TRBD1; J: TRBJ2-7; DNA: TGCGCCAGCAGCTTGGCAGGACAGGGGGGCTACGAGCAGTACTTC; CDR3: CASSLAGQGGYEQYF
size: .; V: TRBV7-2; D: .; J: TRBJ2-3; DNA: TGTGCCAGCAGCCCTCACGTCATAATTTCCACAGATACGCAGTATTTT; CDR3: CASSPHVIISTDTQYF
size: .; V: TRBV6-5; D: TRBD1; J: TRBJ2-7; DNA: TGTGCCAGCAGTTACGGGACAGGGGGCTACGAGCAGTACTTC; CDR3: CASSYGTGGYEQYF
size: few; V: TRBV28; D: TRBD2; J: TRBJ2-1; DNA: TGTGCCAGCAGTAGCGGGACTAGCGGACGCAATGAGCAGTTCTTC; CDR3: CASSSGTSGRNEQFF
size: once; V: TRBV5-4; D: TRBD2; J: TRBJ2-5; DNA: TGTGCCAGCCGGAGGGGTAGCGGGGGGGAGGCAGAGACCCAGTACTTC; CDR3: CASRRGSGGEAETQYF
size: .; V: TRBV30; D: TRBD1; J: TRBJ1-2; DNA: TGTGCCTGGACTAAACAGGGGACCTACTATGGCTACACCTTC; CDR3: CAWTKQGTYYGYTF
size: .; V: TRBV5-1; D: .; J: TRBJ1-5; DNA: TGCGCCAGCAGCTACGGACAGCCCAATCAGCCCCAGCATTTT; CDR3: CASSYGQPNQPQHF
size: .; V: TRBV12-3/TRBV12-4; D: .; J: TRBJ1-5; DNA: TGTGCCAGCCTTAAGGGGGGGGATCAGCCCCAGCATTTT; CDR3: CASLKGGDQPQHF
size: .; V: TRBV28; D: .; J: TRBJ1-5; DNA: TGTGCCAGCAGTTTTGGATTGTCCCAGCATTTT; CDR3: CASSFGLSQHF
size: .; V: TRBV3-1/TRBV3-2; D: .; J: TRBJ2-4; DNA: TGTGCCAGCAGCCAAGGGAAGGCAGGGGCGGAGGCCAAAAACATTCAGTACTTC; CDR3: CASSQGKAGAEAKNIQYF
size: .; V: TRBV7-8; D: .; J: TRBJ1-2; DNA: TGTGCCAGCAGCGCGGCGGACAGCTATGGCTACACCTTC; CDR3: CASSAADSYGYTF
size: .; V: TRBV3-1/TRBV3-2; D: .; J: TRBJ1-1; DNA: TGTGCCAGCAGCACCCGGGACAAAAACACTGAAGCTTTCTTT; CDR3: CASSTRDKNTEAFF
size: .; V: TRBV18; D: TRBD1; J: TRBJ2-1; DNA: TGTGCCAGCACAGAGACAGGGGATATTGGTGAGCAGTTCTTC; CDR3: CASTETGDIGEQFF
size: once; V: TRBV7-9; D: .; J: TRBJ2-7; DNA: TGTGCCAGCAGCCGTGGGGCCGGGGGACCCTACGAGCAGTACTTC; CDR3: CASSRGAGGPYEQYF
size: .; V: TRBV3-1/TRBV3-2; D: TRBD2; J: TRBJ2-7; DNA: TGTGCCAGCAGCCAAGGTTGGCGGGAGAGGGAGGAGCAGTACTTC; CDR3: CASSQGWREREEQYF
size: .; V: TRBV11-2; D: .; J: TRBJ1-2; DNA: TGTGCCAGCAGCCCGACCAGGGACAACTATGGCTACACCTTC; CDR3: CASSPTRDNYGYTF
size: .; V: TRBV11-2; D: .; J: TRBJ2-2; DNA: TGTGCCAGCCGTCGTGGGCAGGGGTGGACCGGGGAGCTGTTTTTT; CDR3: CASRRGQGWTGELFF
size: .; V: TRBV4-1; D: TRBD1; J: TRBJ1-1; DNA: TGCGCCAGCAGCCAAGTGACAGGGCCCCCTGAAGCTTTCTTT; CDR3: CASSQVTGPPEAFF
size: .; V: TRBV27; D: .; J: TRBJ1-6; DNA: TGTGCCAGCACCGCTACCAGGGGCGGAGGGTCACCCCTCCACTTT; CDR3: CASTATRGGGSPLHF
size: .; V: TRBV7-8; D: TRBD2; J: TRBJ2-7; DNA: TGTGCCAGCAGCTCGTTAGCGGGAGGCGCCTACGAGCAGTACTTC; CDR3: CASSSLAGGAYEQYF
size: once; V: TRBV7-2; D: .; J: TRBJ2-3; DNA: TGTGCCAGCAGCCCCCAATCGCGCCGGTCTGTGCAGTATTTT; CDR3: CASSPQSRRSVQYF
size: .; V: TRBV3-1/TRBV3-2; D: .; J: TRBJ2-3; DNA: TGTGCCAGCAGCCTCCCGAGAGCAGGGCTCACAGATACGCAGTATTTT; CDR3: CASSLPRAGLTDTQYF
size: .; V: TRBV5-1; D: .; J: TRBJ1-1; DNA: TGCGCCAGCAGCTTTTTAACAGGGAAGACTGAAGCTTTCTTT; CDR3: CASSFLTGKTEAFF
size: .; V: TRBV18; D: .; J: TRBJ1-5; DNA: TGTGCCAGCTCGCCTCGACAGACGGATCAGCCCCAGCATTTT; CDR3: CASSPRQTDQPQHF
size: .; V: TRBV7-9; D: TRBD2; J: TRBJ2-2; DNA: TGTGCCAGCAGCTTCGGACCGGGACTAGCGGGGGGATTTACCGGGGAGCTGTTTTTT; CDR3: CASSFGPGLAGGFTGELFF
size: .; V: TRBV2; D: .; J: TRBJ1-5; DNA: TGTGCCAGCACAGGGGAGGGCAATCAGCCCCAGCATTTT; CDR3: CASTGEGNQPQHF
size: .; V: TRBV5-1; D: .; J: TRBJ1-1; DNA: TGCGCCAGCAGCTTGGTAGTCGGCACTGAAGCTTTCTTT; CDR3: CASSLVVGTEAFF
size: .; V: TRBV28; D: .; J: TRBJ1-6; DNA: TGTGCCAGCAGGCTCAGGGGAGTTAATTCACCCCTCCACTTT; CDR3: CASRLRGVNSPLHF
size: .; V: TRBV6-5; D: .; J: TRBJ1-4; DNA: TGTGCCAGCGTGGTAGCAACTAATGAAAAACTGTTTTTT; CDR3: CASVVATNEKLFF
size: few; V: TRBV9; D: .; J: TRBJ1-6; DNA: TGTGCCAGCAGCGTAGACGGGGGTGATTCACCCCTCCACTTT; CDR3: CASSVDGGDSPLHF
size: .; V: TRBV19; D: .; J: TRBJ1-1; DNA: TGTGCCAGTAGTATAGCGGGGGGAGGCACTGAAGCTTTCTTT; CDR3: CASSIAGGGTEAFF
size: .; V: TRBV23-1; D: .; J: TRBJ1-6; DNA: TGCGCCAGCAGTCAATCGATCAGGGAACGGCTTTATAATTCACCCCTCCACTTT; CDR3: CASSQSIRERLYNSPLHF
size: .; V: TRBV28; D: .; J: TRBJ1-3; DNA: TGTGCCAGCGCGACGGGGGGGGTCGCTGGAAACACCATATATTTT; CDR3: CASATGGVAGNTIYF
size: .; V: TRBV27; D: .; J: TRBJ1-2; DNA: TGTGCCAGCAGTTTATCGGGGCAGCCCAGTGGCTACACCTTC; CDR3: CASSLSGQPSGYTF
size: .; V: TRBV4-1; D: TRBD1; J: TRBJ1-6; DNA: TGCGCCAGCAGCCTACGACAGGGGGCAAATTCACCCCTCCACTTT; CDR3: CASSLRQGANSPLHF
size: .; V: TRBV5-1; D: .; J: TRBJ1-2; DNA: TGCGCCAGCAGCTTGGCAGACAGCATTGATGGCTACACCTTC; CDR3: CASSLADSIDGYTF
size: .; V: TRBV5-6; D: .; J: TRBJ2-1; DNA: TGTGCCAGCAGCTTGTGGGGACACCCTAGCTCCTACAATGAGCAGTTCTTC; CDR3: CASSLWGHPSSYNEQFF
size: .; V: TRBV6-2/TRBV6-3; D: .; J: TRBJ2-5; DNA: TGTGCCAGCAGTAACACCGGGTTTCAAGGGGAGACCCAGTACTTC; CDR3: CASSNTGFQGETQYF
size: .; V: TRBV4-1; D: TRBD2; J: TRBJ2-3; DNA: TGCGCCAGCAGCCGTATGACCTTAGCGGGGGGGACAGATACGCAGTATTTT; CDR3: CASSRMTLAGGTDTQYF
size: .; V: TRBV24-1; D: .; J: TRBJ2-1; DNA: TGTGCCACCAGTGATTCGGACTGGTCCTCCTCTGTTGAGCAGTTCTTC; CDR3: CATSDSDWSSSVEQFF
size: .; V: TRBV7-3; D: .; J: TRBJ2-7; DNA: TGTGCCAGCAGCACCGGGACGGGACCCCAATACGAGCAGTACTTC; CDR3: CASSTGTGPQYEQYF
size: .; V: TRBV2; D: TRBD1; J: TRBJ1-4; DNA: TGTGCCAGCAGTGACCGGGACAGACCTAATGAAAAACTGTTTTTT; CDR3: CASSDRDRPNEKLFF
size: .; V: TRBV9; D: TRBD2; J: TRBJ2-7; DNA: TGTGCCAGCAGCCAGACTAGCCGGTCCTACGAGCAGTACTTC; CDR3: CASSQTSRSYEQYF
size: .; V: TRBV29-1; D: .; J: TRBJ2-1; DNA: TGCAGCGTTGTACCAGGCGTTAGCTCCTACAATGAGCAGTTCTTC; CDR3: CSVVPGVSSYNEQFF
size: .; V: TRBV19; D: TRBD1; J: TRBJ1-6; DNA: TGTGCCAGTAAGGACAGGAGAAATTCACCCCTCCACTTT; CDR3: CASKDRRNSPLHF
size: .; V: TRBV7-6; D: .; J: TRBJ2-3; DNA: TGTGCCAGCAGCCCCCGGGACCCTCCAACAGATACGCAGTATTTT; CDR3: CASSPRDPPTDTQYF